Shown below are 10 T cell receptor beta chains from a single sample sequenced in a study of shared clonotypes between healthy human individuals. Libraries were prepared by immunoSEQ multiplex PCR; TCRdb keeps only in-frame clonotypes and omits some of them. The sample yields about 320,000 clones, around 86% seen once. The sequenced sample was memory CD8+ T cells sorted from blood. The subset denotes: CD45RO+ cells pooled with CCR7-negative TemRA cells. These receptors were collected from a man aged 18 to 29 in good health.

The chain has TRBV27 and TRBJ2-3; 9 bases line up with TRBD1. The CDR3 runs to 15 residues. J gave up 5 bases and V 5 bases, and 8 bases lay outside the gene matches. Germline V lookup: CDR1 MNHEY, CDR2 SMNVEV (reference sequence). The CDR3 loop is CASSQGTGPRDTQYF. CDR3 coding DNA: TGTGCCAGCAGTCAAGGGACAGGGCCAAGAGATACGCAGTATTTT.

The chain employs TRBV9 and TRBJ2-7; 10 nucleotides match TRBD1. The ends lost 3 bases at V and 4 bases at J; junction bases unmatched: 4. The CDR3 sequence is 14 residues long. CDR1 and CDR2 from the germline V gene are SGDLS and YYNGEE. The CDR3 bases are TGTGCCAGCAGCGCTGGGACAGGGGTTTACGAGCAGTACTTC. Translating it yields CASSAGTGVYEQYF. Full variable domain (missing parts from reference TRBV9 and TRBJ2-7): DSGVTQTPKHLITATGQRVTLRCSPRSGDLSVYWYQQSLDQGLQFLIQYYNGEERAKGNILERFSAQQFPDLHSELNLSSLELGDSALYFCASSAGTGVYEQYFGPGTRLTVT.

CDR3 protein: CASSDSGSPDNEQFF. In DNA form, the CDR3 reads TGTGCCAGCAGCGATAGCGGGAGCCCTGACAATGAGCAGTTCTTC. The V gene is TRBV7-9, the J gene TRBJ2-1, with 9 nucleotides matching TRBD2. The junction had 7 bases not matched to a gene; V was cut back by 5 bases and J by 5 bases. CDR1 SEHNR and CDR2 FQNEAQ come from the germline V gene (reference sequence). CDR3 size: 15 residues.

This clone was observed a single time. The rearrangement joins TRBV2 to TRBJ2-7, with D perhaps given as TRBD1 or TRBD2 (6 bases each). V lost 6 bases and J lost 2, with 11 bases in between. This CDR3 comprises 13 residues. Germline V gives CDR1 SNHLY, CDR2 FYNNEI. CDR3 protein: CASRGGLTYEQYF. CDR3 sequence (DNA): TGTGCCAGCAGGGGGGGCCTAACCTACGAGCAGTACTTC.

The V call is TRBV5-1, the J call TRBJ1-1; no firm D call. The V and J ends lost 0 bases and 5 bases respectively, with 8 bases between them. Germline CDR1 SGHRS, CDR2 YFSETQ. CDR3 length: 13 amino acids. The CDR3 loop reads CASSLVAGTEAFF. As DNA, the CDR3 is TGCGCCAGCAGCTTGGTTGCGGGAACTGAAGCTTTCTTT.

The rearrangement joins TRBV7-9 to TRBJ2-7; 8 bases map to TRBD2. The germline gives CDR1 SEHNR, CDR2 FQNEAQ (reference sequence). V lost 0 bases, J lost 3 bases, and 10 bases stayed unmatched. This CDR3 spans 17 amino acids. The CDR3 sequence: CASSLAAGAGEVYEQYF. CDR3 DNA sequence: TGTGCCAGCAGCTTAGCGGCCGGAGCGGGAGAGGTCTACGAGCAGTACTTC.

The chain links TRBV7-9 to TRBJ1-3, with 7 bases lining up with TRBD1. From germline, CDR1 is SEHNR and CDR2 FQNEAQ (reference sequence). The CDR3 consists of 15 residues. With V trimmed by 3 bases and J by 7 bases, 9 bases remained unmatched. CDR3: CASSLQGRGSNTIYF. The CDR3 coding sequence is TGTGCCAGCAGCTTGCAGGGCAGGGGGTCGAACACCATATATTTT. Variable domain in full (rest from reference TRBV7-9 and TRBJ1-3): DTGVSQNPRHKITKRGQNVTFRCDPISEHNRLYWYRQTLGQGPEFLTYFQNEAQLEKSRLLSDRFSAERPKGSFSTLEIQRTEQGDSAMYLCASSLQGRGSNTIYFGEGSWLTVV.

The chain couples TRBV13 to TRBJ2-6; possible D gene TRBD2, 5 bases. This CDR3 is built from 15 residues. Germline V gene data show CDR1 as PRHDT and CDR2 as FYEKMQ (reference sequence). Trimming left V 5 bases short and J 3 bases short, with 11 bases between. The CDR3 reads CASSQTRGGANVLTF. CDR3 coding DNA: TGTGCCAGCAGCCAAACCCGGGGTGGGGCCAACGTCCTGACTTTC.

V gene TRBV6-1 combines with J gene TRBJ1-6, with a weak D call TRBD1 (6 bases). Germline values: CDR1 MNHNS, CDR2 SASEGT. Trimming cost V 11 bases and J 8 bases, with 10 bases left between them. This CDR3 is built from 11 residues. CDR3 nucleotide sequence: TGTGCCCTGGGGGCCGATTCACCCCTCCACTTT. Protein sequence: CALGADSPLHF.

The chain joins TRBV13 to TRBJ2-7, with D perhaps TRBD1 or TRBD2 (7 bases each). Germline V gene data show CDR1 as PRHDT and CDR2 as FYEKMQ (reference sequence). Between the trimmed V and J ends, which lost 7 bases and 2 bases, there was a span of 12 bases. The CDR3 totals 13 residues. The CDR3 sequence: CASTQGGTYEQYF. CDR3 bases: TGTGCCAGCACCCAGGGGGGGACCTACGAGCAGTACTTC.